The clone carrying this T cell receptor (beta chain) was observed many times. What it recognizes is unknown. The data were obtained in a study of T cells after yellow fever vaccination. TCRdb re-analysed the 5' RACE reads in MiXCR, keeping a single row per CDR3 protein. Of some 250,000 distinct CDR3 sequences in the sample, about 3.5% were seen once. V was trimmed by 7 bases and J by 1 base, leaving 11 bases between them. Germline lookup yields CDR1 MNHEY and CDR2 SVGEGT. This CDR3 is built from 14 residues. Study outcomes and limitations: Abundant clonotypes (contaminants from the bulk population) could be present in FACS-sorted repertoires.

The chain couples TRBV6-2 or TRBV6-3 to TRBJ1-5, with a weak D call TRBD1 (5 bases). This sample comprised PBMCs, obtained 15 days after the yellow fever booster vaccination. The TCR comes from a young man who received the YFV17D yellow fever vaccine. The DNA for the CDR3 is TGTGCCAGCAATCACGGGGGAAGCAATCAGCCCCAGCATTTT. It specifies CASNHGGSNQPQHF.